These 29 T cell receptor beta chains share one sample of origin, sequenced in a study of blood T cell repertoires in COVID-19. Generated by immunoSEQ multiplex PCR, the TCRdb table keeps only in-frame clones and is missing some. The sample consists of tens of thousands of clones, around 84% of them appearing once. Sequencing was done on a sample of peripheral blood. The receptors were sampled from a human donor in a cohort sampled during active COVID-19.

The rearrangement uses TRBV28 and TRBJ1-2, with 10 bases aligning to TRBD1. CDR1 MDHEN and CDR2 SYDVKM come from the germline V gene. CDR3 length equals 16 residues. V was pared by 6 bases and J by 2 bases, with 9 bases of the junction left unmatched. CDR3 residues: CASRSNRQGANYGYTF. The CDR3 DNA sequence: TGTGCCAGCAGATCTAATCGACAGGGGGCCAACTATGGCTACACCTTC.

The gene calls are TRBV7-9 and TRBJ2-1, with D tentatively TRBD2 (6 bases). CDR1 is SEHNR and CDR2 is FQNEAQ in the germline V gene (reference sequence). This CDR3 region has 15 residues. Trimming cost V 1 base and J 3 bases, with 10 bases left between them. In DNA, the CDR3 is TGTGCCAGCAGCTTAGTGGGGGGAGGCTACAATGAGCAGTTCTTC. Translated: CASSLVGGGYNEQFF.

The chain links TRBV6-6 to TRBJ1-4, with D possibly TRBD1 on 6 matching bases. Germline V gene lookup returns CDR1 MNHNY and CDR2 SVGAGI (reference sequence). The CDR3 runs to 13 residues. Trimming took 7 bases from V and 8 from J, leaving 14 bases between them. The chain's CDR3 is CASTSGEREKLFF. The CDR3 nucleotides are TGTGCCAGCACGTCAGGGGAGCGAGAAAAACTGTTTTTT.

The genes are TRBV30 and TRBJ2-1; 7 nucleotides match TRBD1. Germline CDR1 reads GTSNPN; CDR2 reads SVGIG (reference sequence). The CDR3 extends over 13 amino acids. J was trimmed by 2 bases and V by 7 bases; bases with no gene match: 5. The CDR3 loop is CAFLQGTYNEQFF. CDR3 DNA sequence: TGTGCCTTCCTACAGGGGACCTACAATGAGCAGTTCTTC.

The rearrangement joins TRBV19 to TRBJ1-4; 8 bases match TRBD1. The CDR3 consists of 16 residues. Germline loops: CDR1 LNHDA, CDR2 SQIVND (reference sequence). The V gene end was trimmed by 4 bases and the J gene end by 7 bases; junction bases not matched to a gene: 11. The CDR3 nucleotides are TGTGCCAGTAGTAGCCCGGGGCCAGGGGGCGTTGAAAAACTGTTTTTT. Protein product: CASSSPGPGGVEKLFF.

J is TRBJ2-1 and V is TRBV9, with 9 nucleotides matching TRBD2. This CDR3 is 16 amino acids long. V dropped 4 bases and J dropped 0; count of bases not matched to a gene: 5. Germline V lookup: CDR1 SGDLS, CDR2 YYNGEE. In DNA, the CDR3 is TGTGCCAGCAGCCTCCGCGGGGGGGTCTCCTACAATGAGCAGTTCTTC. Translated: CASSLRGGVSYNEQFF.

On this clone: This is likely a read error, given that the CDR3 carries no conserved phenylalanine or tryptophan at its end. It is unclear where the CDR3 begins or ends on the DNA, so no DNA is shown, and the CDR3 is as TCRdb lists it. This chain uses TRBV6-4 with TRBJ2-7; the table calls TRBD1, which could not be checked here. Germline V lookup: CDR1 MRHNA, CDR2 SNTAGT. The CDR3 is 11 residues long, ends included. CDR3: CASSDTESGTT.

This chain joins TRBV2 and TRBJ1-1, with 7 bases fitting TRBD1. Germline CDR1 SNHLY, CDR2 FYNNEI. The V and J ends lost 8 bases and 12 bases, in that order; junction bases with no gene match: 9. The CDR3 has 11 residues. Here the CDR3 reads CASSHGTVTFF. The CDR3 DNA reads TGTGCCAGCTCCCACGGGACAGTAACTTTCTTT.

The gene calls are TRBV4-1 and TRBJ1-4; 9 bases agree with TRBD1. J gave up 5 bases and V 1 base, and 2 bases lay outside the gene matches. In germline, CDR1 is MGHRA, CDR2 YSYEKL. The CDR3 is 15 amino acids. DNA for the CDR3: TGCGCCAGCAGCCAAGTTGGGACAGGGAATGAAAAACTGTTTTTT. Amino acid sequence: CASSQVGTGNEKLFF.

This clone has only a few counts. This sequence joins TRBV30 and TRBJ2-7; 7 nucleotides match TRBD1. V shed 2 bases and J 4 bases; nucleotides not matched to a gene: 14. This CDR3 region has 16 residues. The germline V gene has CDR1 GTSNPN and CDR2 SVGIG (reference sequence). The CDR3 region is CAWSSGVTGTQYEQYF. CDR3 sequence (DNA): TGTGCCTGGAGTTCTGGGGTGACAGGGACACAATACGAGCAGTACTTC. The complete variable domain, with remaining parts taken from reference TRBV30 and TRBJ2-7, reads SQTIHQWPATLVQPVGSPLSLECTVEGTSNPNLYWYRQAAGRGLQLLFYSVGIGQISSEVPQNLSASRPQDRQFILSSKKLLLSDSGFYLCAWSSGVTGTQYEQYFGPGTRLTVT.

This clone has just one count. This chain connects TRBV5-1 to TRBJ1-2; maybe TRBD1 (5 bases). Germline V CDR1 and CDR2: SGHRS, YFSETQ. The V end was cut by 4 bases, the J end by 4 bases, with 14 bases between. The CDR3 has 14 amino acids. The DNA of the CDR3 is TGCGCCAGCAGCCCCCATGTTACAGGCTATGGCTACACCTTC. As protein: CASSPHVTGYGYTF. Using reference TRBV5-1 and TRBJ1-2 for the parts outside the CDR3, the full variable domain is KAGVTQTPRYLIKTRGQQVTLSCSPISGHRSVSWYQQTPGQGLQFLFEYFSETQRNKGNFPGRFSGRQFSNSRSEMNVSTLELGDSALYLCASSPHVTGYGYTFGSGTRLTVV.

The chain carries TRBV9 and TRBJ1-1; D gene unclear. Trimming removed 5 bases at V and 3 bases at J, with 11 bases between. This CDR3 spans 13 amino acids. CDR1 is SGDLS and CDR2 is YYNGEE in the germline V gene. CDR3 sequence reads: CASSRSSDTEAFF. In DNA, the CDR3 is TGTGCCAGCAGTCGAAGCTCCGACACTGAAGCTTTCTTT.

V gene TRBV7-9 combines with J gene TRBJ2-6; tentatively, D is TRBD2 (6 bases). Trimming removed 6 bases from V and 0 bases from J, with 9 bases in between. Per the germline V gene, CDR1 is SEHNR and CDR2 is FQNEAQ (reference sequence). The CDR3 is made up of 15 amino acids. CDR3 DNA sequence: TGTGCCAGCAGGTCCGGGGGCTCTGGGGCCAACGTCCTGACTTTC. Its translation: CASRSGGSGANVLTF.

The chain couples TRBV18 to TRBJ1-1, with a tentative D call TRBD1 (5 bases). V shed 4 bases and J shed 1 base, with 13 bases lying between them. Germline values: CDR1 KGHSH, CDR2 LQKENI. The CDR3 is made up of 15 amino acids. CDR3 nucleotides: TGTGCCAGCTCACTCAACCCTCAGGGGAACACTGAAGCTTTCTTT. This gives the protein CASSLNPQGNTEAFF.

A few counts support this clone. This chain connects TRBV6-5 to TRBJ1-5; no reliable D call. The CDR3 has 15 amino acids. Trimming cost V 8 bases and J 2 bases, with 16 bases left between them. CDR1 and CDR2 (germline): MNHEY, SVGAGI. The CDR3 coding sequence is TGTGCCAGCCAACTGGTCGATTTCGGCAATCAGCCCCAGCATTTT. As protein: CASQLVDFGNQPQHF.

This chain connects TRBV11-2 to TRBJ1-1; 7 bases map to TRBD1. Trimming took 4 bases from V and 0 from J; bases not matched to a gene: 5. The CDR3 covers 15 residues. Germline-derived CDR1 and CDR2 are SGHAT and FQNNGV. CDR3 residues: CASSWETGLNTEAFF. CDR3 coding DNA: TGTGCCAGCAGCTGGGAGACAGGGCTGAACACTGAAGCTTTCTTT.

This rearrangement joins TRBV5-5 to TRBJ1-4, with 8 bases aligning to TRBD1. The germline V gene encodes CDR1 SGHKS and CDR2 YYEKEE (reference sequence). CDR3 length equals 16 residues. Unmatched junction bases numbered 11, after V lost 4 bases and J lost 6 bases. The CDR3 DNA is TGTGCCAGCAGCCAAGCAGGGGGCAATGGGTATGAAAAACTGTTTTTT. Translating gives CASSQAGGNGYEKLFF.

This chain joins TRBV6-5 and TRBJ2-7, with D tentatively TRBD2 (5 bases). The CDR3 loop spans 12 amino acids. Germline CDR1 and CDR2: MNHEY and SVGAGI. Trimming stripped 11 bases from V and 7 bases from J, with 18 bases between. The CDR3 DNA reads as TGTGCCGTAGCAGGCGTACCGGGGGAGCAGTACTTC. Amino acid sequence: CAVAGVPGEQYF.

The rearrangement joins TRBV27 to TRBJ2-1; D is perhaps TRBD1 (5 bases). CDR3 length: 14 amino acids. The V end was cut by 2 bases, the J end by 1 base, with 6 bases between. CDR1 and CDR2 from the germline V gene are MNHEY and SMNVEV (reference sequence). Written as DNA, the CDR3 is TGTGCCAGCAGTTTAAGGGGTTCCTACAATGAGCAGTTCTTC. This gives the protein CASSLRGSYNEQFF.

V is TRBV5-1 and J is TRBJ2-7; a weak D match, TRBD1 (8 bases). The CDR3 is 18 residues long. CDR1 is SGHRS and CDR2 is YFSETQ in the germline V gene. V was shortened by 3 bases and J by 3 bases, with 25 bases between the two germline ends. CDR3 residues: CASSSQGAVERGVYEQYF. CDR3 nucleotide sequence: TGCGCCAGCAGCTCGCAGGGGGCCGTTGAGCGGGGCGTCTACGAGCAGTACTTC.

Comments on this clone: It is unclear where the CDR3 begins or ends on the DNA, so no DNA is shown, and the CDR3 is as TCRdb lists it. The CDR3 region is CASSSSTGNTGELFF. The V and J genes are TRBV6-6 and TRBJ2-2; the D call of TRBD1 is as the table states it, not checked on the DNA. Germline V lookup: CDR1 MNHNY, CDR2 SVGAGI (reference sequence). The CDR3 region is 15 residues in length, termini included.

The chain is built from TRBV7-9 and TRBJ2-1; 7 bases align to TRBD1. The trim removed 4 bases at V and 9 bases at J, leaving 3 bases unmatched. Germline CDR1 is SEHNR and CDR2 is FQNEAQ (reference sequence). The CDR3 has 12 amino acids. The CDR3 DNA sequence: TGTGCCAGCAGCTGGGACAGTTCTGAGCAGTTCTTC. Residues: CASSWDSSEQFF. The variable domain in full, with the rest retrieved from reference TRBV7-9 and TRBJ2-1, is DTGVSQNPRHKITKRGQNVTFRCDPISEHNRLYWYRQTLGQGPEFLTYFQNEAQLEKSRLLSDRFSAERPKGSFSTLEIQRTEQGDSAMYLCASSWDSSEQFFGPGTRLTVL.

This chain links TRBV6-2 or TRBV6-3 with TRBJ2-1; D perhaps matches TRBD1 (5 bases). Germline CDR1 MNHEY, CDR2 SVGEGT. This CDR3 has 11 amino acids. V was shortened by 6 bases and J by 10 bases, with 10 bases between the two germline ends. The CDR3 DNA is TGTGCCAGCAGCCCCTCAGGGGAGCAGTTCTTC. Its translation: CASSPSGEQFF.

This chain connects TRBV7-8 to TRBJ1-1; TRBD1 matches at 7 bases. V dropped 3 bases and J dropped 0; count of bases not matched to a gene: 1. The CDR3 has 14 amino acids. CDR1 and CDR2 from the germline V gene are SGHVS and FQNEAQ. CDR3 region: CASSLTGMNTEAFF. The CDR3 nucleotides are TGTGCCAGCAGCTTGACAGGGATGAACACTGAAGCTTTCTTT.

V and J are TRBV27 and TRBJ2-7, with D possibly being TRBD1 (5 bases). The CDR3 is 13 amino acids. Germline V gene data show CDR1 as MNHEY and CDR2 as SMNVEV (reference sequence). Trimming stripped 7 bases from V and 6 bases from J, with 16 bases between. The CDR3 bases are TGTGCCAGCATCGCAGGGTTCCCAGGCGAGCAGTACTTC. It encodes CASIAGFPGEQYF.

The rearrangement joins TRBV3-1 (or the pseudogene TRBV3-2) to TRBJ2-1, with 13 bases that match TRBD2. The CDR3 is 18 residues long. V trimming: 1 base; J trimming: 7 bases; junction bases outside the gene matches: 10. Germline CDR1 LGHDT, CDR2 YNNKEL (reference sequence). The CDR3 nucleotides read TGTGCCAGCAGCCAAGTTGTACTAGCGGGAGGGAGCCTAAATGAGCAGTTCTTC. It translates to CASSQVVLAGGSLNEQFF.

The chain recombines TRBV7-9 with TRBJ2-1, with 9 nucleotides matching TRBD1. The CDR3 runs 18 residues. The junction had 17 bases not matched to a gene; V was cut back by 7 bases and J by 4 bases. Germline V gene sequence: CDR1 SEHNR, CDR2 FQNEAQ (reference sequence). CDR3 nucleotide sequence: TGTGCCAGCATCGTCACGACAGGGGGACAGGGCCTATACAATGAGCAGTTCTTC. Residues: CASIVTTGGQGLYNEQFF.

This clone was picked up a small number of times. This chain links TRBV3-1 (or the pseudogene TRBV3-2) with TRBJ1-2; D is uncertain. CDR3 length: 15 amino acids. With 1 base removed from V and 6 bases from J, the gap between germline ends came to 15 bases. Germline CDR1 LGHDT, CDR2 YNNKEL (reference sequence). The DNA for the CDR3 is TGTGCCAGCAGCCAAGTCGCCGAAGGAGGTAATGGCTACACCTTC. Protein: CASSQVAEGGNGYTF.

The chain links TRBV18 to TRBJ1-3; the D gene is possibly TRBD1 (5 bases). The germline gives CDR1 KGHSH, CDR2 LQKENI. The CDR3 extends over 14 amino acids. V was cut by 6 bases and J by 0 bases, with 9 bases left in between. CDR3 sequence reads: CASSPTDSGNTIYF. The CDR3 coding sequence is TGTGCCAGCTCTCCGACAGACTCTGGAAACACCATATATTTT.